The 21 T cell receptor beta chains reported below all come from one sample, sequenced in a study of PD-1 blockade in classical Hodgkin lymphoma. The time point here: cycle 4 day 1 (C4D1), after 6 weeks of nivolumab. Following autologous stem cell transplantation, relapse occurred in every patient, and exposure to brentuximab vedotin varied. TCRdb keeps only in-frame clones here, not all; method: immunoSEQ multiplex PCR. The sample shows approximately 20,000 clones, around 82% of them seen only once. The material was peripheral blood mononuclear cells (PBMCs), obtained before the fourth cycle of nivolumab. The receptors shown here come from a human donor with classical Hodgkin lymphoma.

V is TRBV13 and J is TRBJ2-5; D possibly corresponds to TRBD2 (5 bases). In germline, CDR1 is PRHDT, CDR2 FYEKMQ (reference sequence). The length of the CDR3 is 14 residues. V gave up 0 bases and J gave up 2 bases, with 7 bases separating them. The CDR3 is CASSLGLEQETQYF. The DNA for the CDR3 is TGTGCCAGCAGCTTAGGACTAGAACAAGAGACCCAGTACTTC.

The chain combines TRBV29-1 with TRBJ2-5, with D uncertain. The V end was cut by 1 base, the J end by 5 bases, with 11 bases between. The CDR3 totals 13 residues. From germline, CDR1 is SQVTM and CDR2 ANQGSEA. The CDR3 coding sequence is TGCAGCGTTGAAGTAGAGTTAGTGGAGACCCAGTACTTC. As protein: CSVEVELVETQYF.

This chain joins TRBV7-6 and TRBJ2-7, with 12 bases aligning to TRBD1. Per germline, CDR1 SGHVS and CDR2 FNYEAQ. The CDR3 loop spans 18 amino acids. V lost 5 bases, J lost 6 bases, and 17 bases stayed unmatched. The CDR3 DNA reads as TGTGCCAGCAGCCCCGGGACAGGGGGCATATGGCGGCCCTTCGAGCAGTACTTC. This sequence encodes CASSPGTGGIWRPFEQYF. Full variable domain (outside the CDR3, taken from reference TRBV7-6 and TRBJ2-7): GAGVSQSPRYKVTKRGQDVALRCDPISGHVSLYWYRQALGQGPEFLTYFNYEAQQDKSGLPNDRFSAERPEGSISTLTIQRTEQRDSAMYRCASSPGTGGIWRPFEQYFGPGTRLTVT.

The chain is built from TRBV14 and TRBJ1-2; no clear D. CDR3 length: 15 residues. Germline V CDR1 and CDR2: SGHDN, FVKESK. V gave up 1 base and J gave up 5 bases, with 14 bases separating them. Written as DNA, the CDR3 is TGTGCCAGCAGCCAAGCCTCCACTGGGGTTTATGGCTACACCTTC. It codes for CASSQASTGVYGYTF.

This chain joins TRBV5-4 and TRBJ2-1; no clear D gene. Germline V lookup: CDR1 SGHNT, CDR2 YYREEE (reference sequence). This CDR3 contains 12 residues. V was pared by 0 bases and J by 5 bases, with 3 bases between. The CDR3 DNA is TGTGCCAGCAGCTTGGTAGACAATGAGCAGTTCTTC. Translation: CASSLVDNEQFF. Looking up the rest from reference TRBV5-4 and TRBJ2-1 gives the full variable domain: ETGVTQSPTHLIKTRGQQVTLRCSSQSGHNTVSWYQQALGQGPQFIFQYYREEENGRGNFPPRFSGLQFPNYSSELNVNALELDDSALYLCASSLVDNEQFFGPGTRLTVL.

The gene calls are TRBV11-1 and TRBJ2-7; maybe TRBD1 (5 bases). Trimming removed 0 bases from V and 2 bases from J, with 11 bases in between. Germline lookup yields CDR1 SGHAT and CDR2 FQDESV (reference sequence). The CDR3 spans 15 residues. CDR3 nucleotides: TGTGCCAGCAGCTTAGCAGGACACCCCACCTACGAGCAGTACGTC. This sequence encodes CASSLAGHPTYEQYV.

CDR3 loop: CASSGPYNEQFF. The CDR3 DNA reads as TGTGCCAGCAGTGGCCCATACAATGAGCAGTTCTTC. The rearrangement joins TRBV2 to TRBJ2-1, with D unresolved. V was cut by 4 bases and J by 4 bases, with 5 bases left in between. CDR3 length equals 12 residues. Per the germline V gene, CDR1 is SNHLY and CDR2 is FYNNEI.

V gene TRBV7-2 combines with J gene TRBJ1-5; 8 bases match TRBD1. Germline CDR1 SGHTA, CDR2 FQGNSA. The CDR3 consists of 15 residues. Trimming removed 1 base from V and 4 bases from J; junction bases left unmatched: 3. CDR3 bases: TGTGCCAGCAGCTTAGAGGGACAGGCGAATCAGCCCCAGCATTTT. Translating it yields CASSLEGQANQPQHF.

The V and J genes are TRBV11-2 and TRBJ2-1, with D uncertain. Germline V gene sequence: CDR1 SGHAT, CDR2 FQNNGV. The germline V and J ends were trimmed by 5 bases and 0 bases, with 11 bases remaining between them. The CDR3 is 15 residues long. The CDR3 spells CASSDLQSSYNEQFF. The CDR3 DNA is TGTGCCAGCAGCGACTTACAGAGCTCCTACAATGAGCAGTTCTTC.

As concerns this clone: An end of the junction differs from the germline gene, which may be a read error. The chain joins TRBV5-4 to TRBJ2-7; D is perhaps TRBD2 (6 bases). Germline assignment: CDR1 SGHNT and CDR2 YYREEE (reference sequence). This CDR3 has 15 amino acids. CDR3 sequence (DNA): TGCGCCAGCAGCCAAGACGTCACTAGCCCTATCGAGCAGTACTTC. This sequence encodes CASSQDVTSPIEQYF.

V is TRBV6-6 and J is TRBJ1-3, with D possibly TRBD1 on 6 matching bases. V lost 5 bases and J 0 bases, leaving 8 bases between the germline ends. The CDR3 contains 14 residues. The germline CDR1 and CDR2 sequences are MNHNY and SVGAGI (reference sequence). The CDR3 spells CASSAGVSGNTIYF. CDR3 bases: TGTGCCAGCAGTGCAGGGGTCTCTGGAAACACCATATATTTT.

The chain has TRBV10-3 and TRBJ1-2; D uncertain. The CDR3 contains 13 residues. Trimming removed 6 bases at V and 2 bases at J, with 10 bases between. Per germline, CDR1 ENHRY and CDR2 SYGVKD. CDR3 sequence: CAIRGLGNYGYTF. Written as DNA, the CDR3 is TGTGCCATCAGGGGTCTGGGGAACTATGGCTACACCTTC.

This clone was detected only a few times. The CDR3 region is CASQTEPLANYGYTF. The CDR3 DNA reads as TGTGCCAGTCAGACAGAGCCACTCGCTAACTATGGCTACACCTTC. This rearrangement joins TRBV19 to TRBJ1-2; D is possibly TRBD1 (5 bases). The V end lost 8 bases, the J end lost 0 bases, and 16 bases lay between the germline ends. CDR1 is LNHDA and CDR2 is SQIVND in the germline V gene (reference sequence). The CDR3 is made up of 15 amino acids.

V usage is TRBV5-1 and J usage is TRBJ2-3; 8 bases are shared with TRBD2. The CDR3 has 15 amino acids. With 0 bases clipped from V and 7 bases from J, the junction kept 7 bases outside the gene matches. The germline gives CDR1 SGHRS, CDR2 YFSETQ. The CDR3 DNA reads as TGCGCCAGCAGCTTGGACAGCGGGAGTAGGTATACGCAGTATTTT. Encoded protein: CASSLDSGSRYTQYF.

Here the CDR3 reads CASRSTGAYNSPLHF. The DNA for the CDR3 is TGTGCCAGCAGGTCGACAGGAGCCTATAATTCACCCCTCCACTTT. The chain employs TRBV28 and TRBJ1-6, with TRBD1 as a possible D gene (6 bases). Trimming removed 6 bases from V and 2 bases from J, with 11 bases in between. Germline values: CDR1 MDHEN, CDR2 SYDVKM. CDR3 length equals 15 residues.

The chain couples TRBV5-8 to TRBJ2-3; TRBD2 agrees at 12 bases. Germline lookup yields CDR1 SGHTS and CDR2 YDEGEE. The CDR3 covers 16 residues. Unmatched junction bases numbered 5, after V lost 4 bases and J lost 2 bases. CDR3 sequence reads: CASSAGLAGTTDTQYF. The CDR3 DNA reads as TGTGCCAGCAGCGCAGGACTAGCGGGAACCACAGATACGCAGTATTTT.

The CDR3 nucleotides are TGCGCCAGCAGTGATCTTCAGGGAACCACCGGGGAGCTGTTTTTT. Its protein is CASSDLQGTTGELFF. The chain joins TRBV10-1 to TRBJ2-2, with D maybe TRBD1 (5 bases). The CDR3 runs 15 residues. Germline V lookup: CDR1 WNHNN, CDR2 SYGVQD (reference sequence). Trimming left V 3 bases short and J 4 bases short, with 12 bases between.

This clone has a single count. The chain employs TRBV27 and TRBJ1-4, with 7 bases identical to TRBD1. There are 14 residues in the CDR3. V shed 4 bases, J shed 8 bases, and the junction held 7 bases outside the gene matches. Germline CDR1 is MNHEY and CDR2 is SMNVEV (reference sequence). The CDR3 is CASSSPRDREKLFF. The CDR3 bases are TGTGCCAGCAGTTCGCCTCGGGACAGAGAAAAACTGTTTTTT.

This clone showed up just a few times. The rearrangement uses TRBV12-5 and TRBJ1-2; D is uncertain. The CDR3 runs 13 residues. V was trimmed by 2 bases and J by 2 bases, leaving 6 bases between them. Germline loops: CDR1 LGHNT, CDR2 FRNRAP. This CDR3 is CASGLIPNYGYTF. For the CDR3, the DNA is TGTGCTAGTGGTTTGATACCCAACTATGGCTACACCTTC.

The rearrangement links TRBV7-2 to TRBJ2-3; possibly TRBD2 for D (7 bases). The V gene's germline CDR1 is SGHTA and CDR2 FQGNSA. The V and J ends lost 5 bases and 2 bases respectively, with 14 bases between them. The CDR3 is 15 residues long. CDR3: CASSPRGASTDTQYF. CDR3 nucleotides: TGTGCCAGCAGCCCCCGGGGGGCCTCCACAGATACGCAGTATTTT.

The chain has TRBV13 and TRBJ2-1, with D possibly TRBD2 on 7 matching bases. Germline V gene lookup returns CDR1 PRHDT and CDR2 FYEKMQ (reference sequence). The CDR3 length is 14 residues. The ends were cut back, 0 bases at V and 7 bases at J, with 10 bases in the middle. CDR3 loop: CASSLGRGGNEQFF. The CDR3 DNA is TGTGCCAGCAGCTTAGGAAGGGGGGGTAATGAGCAGTTCTTC. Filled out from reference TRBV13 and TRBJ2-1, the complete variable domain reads AAGVIQSPRHLIKEKRETATLKCYPIPRHDTVYWYQQGPGQDPQFLISFYEKMQSDKGSIPDRFSAQQFSDYHSELNMSSLELGDSALYFCASSLGRGGNEQFFGPGTRLTVL.